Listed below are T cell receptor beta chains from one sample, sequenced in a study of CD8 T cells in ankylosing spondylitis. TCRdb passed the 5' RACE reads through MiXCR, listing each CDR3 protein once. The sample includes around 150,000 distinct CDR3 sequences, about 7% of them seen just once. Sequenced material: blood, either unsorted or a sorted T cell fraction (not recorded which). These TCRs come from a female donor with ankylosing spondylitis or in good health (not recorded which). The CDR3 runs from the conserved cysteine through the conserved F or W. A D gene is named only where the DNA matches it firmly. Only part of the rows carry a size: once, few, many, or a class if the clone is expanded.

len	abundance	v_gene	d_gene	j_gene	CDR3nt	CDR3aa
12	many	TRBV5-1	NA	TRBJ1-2	TGCGCCAGCAGCTTGGTCGGCTATGGCTACACCTTC	CASSLVGYGYTF
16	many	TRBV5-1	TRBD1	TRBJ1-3	TGCGCCAGCAGCCCCCGGACAGGGACCGCTGGAAACACCATATATTTT	CASSPRTGTAGNTIYF
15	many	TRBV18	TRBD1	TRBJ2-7	TGTGCCAGCTCACCTCGGGGACAGGATTCCTACGAGCAGTACTTC	CASSPRGQDSYEQYF
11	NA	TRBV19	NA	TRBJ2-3	TGTGCCAGTAGGGGACGGGATACGCAGTATTTT	CASRGRDTQYF
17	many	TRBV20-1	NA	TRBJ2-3	TGCAGTGCTCCATCCGGCGGGGCAGTAACTAGCACAGATACGCAGTATTTT	CSAPSGGAVTSTDTQYF
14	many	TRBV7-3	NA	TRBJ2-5	TGTGCCAGCAGCTTAACGGGACGGCAAGAGACCCAGTACTTC	CASSLTGRQETQYF
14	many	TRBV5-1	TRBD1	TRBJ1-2	TGCGCCAGCAGCACCGGGACAGGGGAAAGCGGCTACACCTTC	CASSTGTGESGYTF
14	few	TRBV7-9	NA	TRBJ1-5	TGTGCCAGCAGCTTAGGAAACGCGAATCAGCCCCAGCATTTT	CASSLGNANQPQHF
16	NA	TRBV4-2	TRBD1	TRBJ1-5	TGTGCCAGCAGCCAAGACGACAGGGGGCTTAGTCAGCCCCAGCATTTT	CASSQDDRGLSQPQHF
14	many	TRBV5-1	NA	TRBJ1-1	TGCGCCAGCAGCTCCGGGACTAAGAACACTGAAGCTTTCTTT	CASSSGTKNTEAFF
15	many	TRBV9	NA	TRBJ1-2	TGTGCCAGCAGCGAGAGTGGGGGGGCCAACTATGGCTACACCTTC	CASSESGGANYGYTF
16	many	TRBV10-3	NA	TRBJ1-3	TGTGCCATCAGTGAATGGACCCTCGTGGAAGGAAACACCATATATTTT	CAISEWTLVEGNTIYF
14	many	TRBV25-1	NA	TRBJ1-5	TGTGCCAGCAGTGGAGGGGCTGGCAATCAGCCCCAGCATTTT	CASSGGAGNQPQHF
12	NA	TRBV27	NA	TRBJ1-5	TGTGCCAGCAGTTTAGAATTCCCGCCTACTCATTTT	CASSLEFPPTHF